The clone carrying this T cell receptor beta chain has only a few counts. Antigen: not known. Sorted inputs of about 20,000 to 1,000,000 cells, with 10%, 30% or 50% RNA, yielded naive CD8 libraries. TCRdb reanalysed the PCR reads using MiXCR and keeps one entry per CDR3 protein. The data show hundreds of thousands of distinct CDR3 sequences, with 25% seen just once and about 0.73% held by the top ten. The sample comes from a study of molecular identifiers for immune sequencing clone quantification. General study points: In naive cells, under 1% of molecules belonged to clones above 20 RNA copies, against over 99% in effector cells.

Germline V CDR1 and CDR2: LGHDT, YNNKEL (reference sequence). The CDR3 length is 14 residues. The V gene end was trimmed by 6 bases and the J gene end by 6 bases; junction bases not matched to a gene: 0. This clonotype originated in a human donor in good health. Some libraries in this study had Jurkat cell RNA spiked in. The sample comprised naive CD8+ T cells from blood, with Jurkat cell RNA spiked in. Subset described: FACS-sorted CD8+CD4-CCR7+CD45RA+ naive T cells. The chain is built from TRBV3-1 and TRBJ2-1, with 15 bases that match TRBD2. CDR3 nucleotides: TGTGCCAGCAGGGGACTAGCGGGAGGCAATGAGCAGTTCTTC. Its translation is CASRGLAGGNEQFF.